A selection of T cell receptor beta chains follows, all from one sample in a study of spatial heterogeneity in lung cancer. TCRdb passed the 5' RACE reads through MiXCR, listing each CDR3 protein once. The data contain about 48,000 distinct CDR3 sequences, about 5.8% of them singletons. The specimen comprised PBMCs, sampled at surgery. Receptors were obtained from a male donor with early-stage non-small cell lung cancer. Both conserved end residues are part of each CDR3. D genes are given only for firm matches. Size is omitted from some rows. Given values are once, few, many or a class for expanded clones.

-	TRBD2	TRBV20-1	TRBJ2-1	TGCAGTGCCACCGGGACTAGCCGTTACAATGAGCAGTTCTTC	CSATGTSRYNEQFF
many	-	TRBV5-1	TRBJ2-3	TGCGCCAGCAGCTTGGGGACCCTCGGTTACACAGATACGCAGTATTTT	CASSLGTLGYTDTQYF
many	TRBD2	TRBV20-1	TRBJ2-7	TGCAGTGCTAGAGATCGCGGGGGGGCCTCCTCCTACGAGCAGTACTTC	CSARDRGGASSYEQYF
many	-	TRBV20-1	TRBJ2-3	TGCAGTGCTAGAGCTGCCGGGGGTGAAGATGTCACAGATACGCAGTATTTT	CSARAAGGEDVTDTQYF
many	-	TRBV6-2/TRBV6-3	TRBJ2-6	TGTGCCAGCAGTTCCCTCAGGGCAGGTTCTTACTCTGGGGCCAACGTCCTGACTTTC	CASSSLRAGSYSGANVLTF
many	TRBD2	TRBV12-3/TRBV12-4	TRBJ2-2	TGTGCCAGCAGTTCCGGACTAGCGGTAACCGGGGAGCTGTTTTTT	CASSSGLAVTGELFF
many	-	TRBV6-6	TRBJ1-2	TGTGCCAGCAGTCTCTTATGGACTGATGGCTACACCTTC	CASSLLWTDGYTF
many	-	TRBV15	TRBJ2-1	TGTGCCACCAGCGTCCTCAGGGACAATGAGCAGTTCTTC	CATSVLRDNEQFF
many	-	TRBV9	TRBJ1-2	TGTGCCAGCAGCGTAGGGTCCGGGGTTTACTATGGCTACACCTTC	CASSVGSGVYYGYTF
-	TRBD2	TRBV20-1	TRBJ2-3	TGCAGTGCTAGAGATCCCGGGACTAGCGGGTACACGCAGTATTTT	CSARDPGTSGYTQYF
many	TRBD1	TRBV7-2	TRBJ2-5	TGTGCCAGCAGTTACCTCCCGGGACAGGGGGCTCTAGCGGGAGAGACCCAGTACTTC	CASSYLPGQGALAGETQYF
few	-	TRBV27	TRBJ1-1	TGTGCCAGCGTTGGGGGGTTTGCTTTCTTT	CASVGGFAFF
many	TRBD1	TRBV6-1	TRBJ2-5	TGTGCCAGCAGTCTTCGGGGACAGGGCTACGAGACCCAGTACTTC	CASSLRGQGYETQYF
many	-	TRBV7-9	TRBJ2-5	TGTGCCAGCAGCTTAGGGGGTATTCAAGAGACCCAGTACTTC	CASSLGGIQETQYF
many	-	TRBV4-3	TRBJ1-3	TGCGCCAGCAGCCAAGATGCGAACACCATATATTTT	CASSQDANTIYF
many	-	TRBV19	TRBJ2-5	TGTGCCAGTAGTATCATGGGGGGGGCCCAAGAGACCCAGTACTTC	CASSIMGGAQETQYF
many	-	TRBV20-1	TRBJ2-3	TGCAGTGCTCTTCCCCCCCTGGCGGTCACAGATACGCAGTATTTT	CSALPPLAVTDTQYF
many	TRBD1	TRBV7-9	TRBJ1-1	TGTGCCAGCTATTGGACAGGGGTGATGAACACTGAAGCTTTCTTT	CASYWTGVMNTEAFF
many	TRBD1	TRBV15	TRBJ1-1	TGTGCCACCAGCACACTCGACAGGGGGCTTACTGAAGCTTTCTTT	CATSTLDRGLTEAFF
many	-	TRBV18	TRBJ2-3	TGTGCCAGCTCACCCGCGACACGGGCAGATACGCAGTATTTT	CASSPATRADTQYF
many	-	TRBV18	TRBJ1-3	TGTGCCAGCTCAGTGGGCTCTGGAAACACCATATATTTT	CASSVGSGNTIYF
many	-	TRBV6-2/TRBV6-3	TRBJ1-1	TGTGCCAGCAGTTCACCTCAGGGGATCACTGAAGCTTTCTTT	CASSSPQGITEAFF
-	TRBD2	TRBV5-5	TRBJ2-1	TGTGCCAGCAGCTTCACCGGGAGGTTCTACAATGAGCAGTTCTTC	CASSFTGRFYNEQFF
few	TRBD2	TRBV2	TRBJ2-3	TGTGCCAGCAGTTCGGGACTAGCGGGAATTTCTAGCACAGATACGCAGTATTTT	CASSSGLAGISSTDTQYF
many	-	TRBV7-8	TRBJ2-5	TGTGCCAGCAGCTTGGGTACCCAACAAGAGACCCAGTACTTC	CASSLGTQQETQYF
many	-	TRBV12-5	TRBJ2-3	TGTGCTAGTGGTATGACCCTAACCGGGGGCACAGATACGCAGTATTTT	CASGMTLTGGTDTQYF
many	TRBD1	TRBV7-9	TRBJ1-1	TGTGCCAGCAGCCGGACAGGGGACACTGAAGCTTTCTTT	CASSRTGDTEAFF
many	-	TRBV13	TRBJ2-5	TGTGCCAGCAGCCTGGGACCTGGGGAGACCCAGTACTTC	CASSLGPGETQYF
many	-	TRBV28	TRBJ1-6	TGTGCCAGCAGTTTACGGGTCCAGGATTCACCCCTCCACTTT	CASSLRVQDSPLHF
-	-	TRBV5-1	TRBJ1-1	TGCGCCAGCAGCTTCAGGTTCGGACTCGCGAACACTGAAGCTTTCTTT	CASSFRFGLANTEAFF
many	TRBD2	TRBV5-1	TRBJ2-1	TGCGCCAGCAGCGCGTCCGGGACTAGCGTTGAATTAAGCTCCTACAATGAGCAGTTCTTC	CASSASGTSVELSSYNEQFF
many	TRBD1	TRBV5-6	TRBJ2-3	TGTGCCAGCAGCCTGAGGACAGGGGGCACAGATACGCAGTATTTT	CASSLRTGGTDTQYF
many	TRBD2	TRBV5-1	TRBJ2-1	TGCGCCAGCAGCTTCGCTAGCGGGAGGGACTCCTACAATGAGCAGTTCTTC	CASSFASGRDSYNEQFF
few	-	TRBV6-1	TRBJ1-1	TGTGCGGGAACTAGAGGGGGCACTGAAGCTTTCTTT	CAGTRGGTEAFF
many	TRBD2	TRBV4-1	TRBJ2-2	TGCGCCAGCAGCCAACCTACTAGCGGGGACGGGGAGCTGTTTTTT	CASSQPTSGDGELFF
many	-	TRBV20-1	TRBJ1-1	TGCAGTGCTAGAACGTATCGGGGGACTGAAGCTTTCTTT	CSARTYRGTEAFF
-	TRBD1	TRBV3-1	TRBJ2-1	TGTGCCAGCAGCCAGCCGACAGGGAATGAGCAGTTCTTC	CASSQPTGNEQFF
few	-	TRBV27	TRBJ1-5	TGTGCCAGCAGTTCGGCAGACCGGCAGCCCCAGCATTTT	CASSSADRQPQHF
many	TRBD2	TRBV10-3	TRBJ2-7	TGTGCCATCAGTGAGAGGTGGGAGGGATCCTACGAGCAGTACTTC	CAISERWEGSYEQYF
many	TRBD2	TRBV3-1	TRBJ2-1	TGTGCCAGCAGCTTGGGGTCGGGACTAGCGGACAATGAGCAGTTCTTC	CASSLGSGLADNEQFF
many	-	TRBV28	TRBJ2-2	TGTGCCAGCACTTGGACGCGACAGAACACCGGGGAGCTGTTTTTT	CASTWTRQNTGELFF
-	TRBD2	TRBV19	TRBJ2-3	TGTGCCAGTAGTATGACTAGCGGGAGGGCAGATACGCAGTATTTT	CASSMTSGRADTQYF
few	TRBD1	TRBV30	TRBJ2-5	TGTGCCTGGGACAGGGGTCAAGAGACCCAGTACTTC	CAWDRGQETQYF
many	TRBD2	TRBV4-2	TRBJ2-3	TGTGCCAGCAGCCAAGCCCTAGCGGGGAGAGTGACAGATACGCAGTATTTT	CASSQALAGRVTDTQYF
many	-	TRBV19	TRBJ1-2	TGTGCCAGTAATCTTAAACGGTCCAACTATGGCTACACCTTC	CASNLKRSNYGYTF
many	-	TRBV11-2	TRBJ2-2	TGTGCCAGCAGCTTCCGGACAGATGGGGAGCTGTTTTTT	CASSFRTDGELFF
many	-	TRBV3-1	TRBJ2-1	TGTGCCAGCAGCCAGGGGACCCTCAAGGAGCAGTTCTTC	CASSQGTLKEQFF